The 17 T cell receptor beta chains reported below all come from one sample, sequenced in a study of cytomegalovirus exposure and HLA in healthy donors. PCR used 60 Vbeta primers and 13 Jbeta primers. The method was immunoSEQ multiplex PCR; TCRdb's version includes in-frame clones alone and lacks a portion of them. The table shows some 120,000 clones, with less than 80% occurring only once. The sample was PBMCs. The receptors stem from a young man in good health and CMV-seronegative.

This clone showed up just a few times. The rearrangement uses TRBV9 and TRBJ2-1; TRBD1 matches at 8 bases. The germline CDR1 and CDR2 sequences are SGDLS and YYNGEE. V lost 1 base to trimming and J lost 8 bases; unmatched junction nucleotides: 5. This CDR3 comprises 14 residues. The CDR3 loop reads CASSVRQGADEQFF. The CDR3, as DNA: TGTGCCAGCAGCGTAAGGCAGGGGGCGGATGAGCAGTTCTTC.

The V and J genes are TRBV5-1 and TRBJ2-3; TRBD1 agrees at 8 bases. The V and J ends lost 0 bases and 4 bases, in that order; junction bases with no gene match: 7. Germline CDR1 SGHRS, CDR2 YFSETQ. This CDR3 contains 16 residues. CDR3 amino acids: CASSLVHRGSADTQYF. The CDR3 nucleotides are TGCGCCAGCAGCTTGGTTCACAGGGGGTCAGCAGATACGCAGTATTTT.

The chain employs TRBV11-3 and TRBJ2-1, with 8 bases lining up with TRBD1. This CDR3 comprises 13 residues. Trimming took 2 bases from V and 6 from J; bases not matched to a gene: 0. The germline gives CDR1 SGHNT, CDR2 YENEEA. CDR3 loop: CASSLTGGNEQFF. CDR3 nucleotides: TGTGCCAGCAGCTTAACAGGGGGCAATGAGCAGTTCTTC.

This clone was picked up one time. The gene calls are TRBV19 and TRBJ1-5; D is uncertain. CDR1 and CDR2 (germline): LNHDA, SQIVND (reference sequence). Trimming left V 3 bases short and J 3 bases short, with 9 bases between. CDR3 length equals 14 residues. This CDR3 is CASSIEVTNQPQHF. CDR3 nucleotide sequence: TGTGCCAGTAGTATCGAGGTCACCAATCAGCCCCAGCATTTT.

The rearrangement joins TRBV6-5 to TRBJ1-2; D is possibly TRBD1 (5 bases). The CDR3 is 14 residues long. Trimming took 2 bases from V and 4 from J, leaving 11 bases between them. Germline lookup yields CDR1 MNHEY and CDR2 SVGAGI. The CDR3 DNA reads TGTGCCAGCAGTTACGCCGACAGACTCTATGGCTACACCTTC. Residues: CASSYADRLYGYTF.

This clone was seen a handful of times. An end of the junction differs from the germline gene, which may be a read error. This rearrangement joins TRBV7-2 to TRBJ1-2; the match to TRBD1 covers 11 bases. CDR1 is SGHTA, CDR2 FQGNSA, per germline. This CDR3 has 16 amino acids. The CDR3 reads CASSQVQGTGGYGYTF. DNA of the CDR3: TGCGCCAGCAGCCAAGTGCAGGGGACAGGGGGCTATGGCTACACCTTC.

The V call is TRBV5-1, the J call TRBJ2-2; 7 bases align to TRBD1. This CDR3 has 15 amino acids. V shed 0 bases and J 4 bases; nucleotides not matched to a gene: 3. Looked up from germline, CDR1 is SGHRS and CDR2 is YFSETQ. In DNA form, the CDR3 reads TGCGCCAGCAGCTTGGAACAGGGGTCCACCGGGGAGCTGTTTTTT. Its protein product is CASSLEQGSTGELFF.

The chain recombines TRBV11-1 with TRBJ2-5; D gene ambiguous. Germline values: CDR1 SGHAT, CDR2 FQDESV (reference sequence). Trimming left V 5 bases short and J 2 bases short, with 6 bases between. The CDR3 extends over 12 amino acids. The CDR3 DNA is TGTGCCAGCAGCCCCTATCAAGAGACCCAGTACTTC. This sequence encodes CASSPYQETQYF.

The CDR3 nucleotides are TGTGCCAGCAGTTTCATCAGGGAGAACACCGGGGAGCTGTTTTTT. This encodes CASSFIRENTGELFF. J is TRBJ2-2 and V is TRBV28; perhaps TRBD1 as D (5 bases). The CDR3 is made up of 15 amino acids. The germline CDR1 and CDR2 sequences are MDHEN and SYDVKM. V lost 3 bases to trimming and J lost 1 base, with 9 bases between them.

The rearrangement joins TRBV5-1 to TRBJ2-7, with D perhaps TRBD2 (6 bases). V was shortened by 4 bases and J by 3 bases, with 14 bases between the two germline ends. The germline V gene encodes CDR1 SGHRS and CDR2 YFSETQ. The length of the CDR3 is 14 residues. The CDR3, as DNA: TGCGCCAGCAGCCCTGGAGGGGCCGGCTACGAGCAGTACTTC. Translating it yields CASSPGGAGYEQYF.

With respect to this clone: A junction end diverges from the germline sequence, so it may reflect a read error. The V gene is TRBV28, the J gene TRBJ1-4, with 7 bases fitting TRBD1. Germline V CDR1 and CDR2: MDHEN, SYDVKM. The CDR3 consists of 18 residues. CDR3 loop: CASSPDREDGTTTEKLFF. The CDR3 bases are TGTGCCAGCAGTCCCGACAGGGAGGATGGCACAACTACTGAAAAACTGTTTTTT.

This clone was detected a few times. V is TRBV28 and J is TRBJ1-3, with 7 bases that match TRBD1. The ends lost 3 bases at V and 7 bases at J; junction bases unmatched: 27. The CDR3 sequence is 21 residues long. The germline V gene has CDR1 MDHEN and CDR2 SYDVKM. The CDR3 here is CASSFPSLDALTGSEINTIYF. CDR3 nucleotide sequence: TGTGCCAGCAGTTTCCCGTCTCTCGATGCTTTGACAGGGAGTGAAATCAACACCATATATTTT. Filled out from reference TRBV28 and TRBJ1-3, the complete variable domain reads DVKVTQSSRYLVKRTGEKVFLECVQDMDHENMFWYRQDPGLGLRLIYFSYDVKMKEKGDIPEGYSVSREKKERFSLILESASTNQTSMYLCASSFPSLDALTGSEINTIYFGEGSWLTVV.

V gene TRBV15 combines with J gene TRBJ1-1; D unclear. Trimming took off 0 bases at V and 1 base at J, with 9 bases between the two ends. The germline V gene has CDR1 LNHNV and CDR2 YYDKDF (reference sequence). The length of the CDR3 is 15 residues. For the CDR3, the DNA is TGTGCCACCAGCAGAGACAGGAACACGAACACTGAAGCTTTCTTT. Amino acids: CATSRDRNTNTEAFF.

The chain recombines TRBV6-5 with TRBJ2-5; D is undetermined. Per germline, CDR1 MNHEY and CDR2 SVGAGI. The CDR3 runs 14 residues. Trimming removed 6 bases from V and 3 bases from J, with 14 bases in between. The CDR3 loop reads CASSLTWREETQYF. In DNA form, the CDR3 reads TGTGCCAGCAGCCTGACTTGGAGAGAAGAGACCCAGTACTTC.

The J gene is TRBJ1-4, the V gene TRBV4-2; D is unresolved. The V end lost 4 bases, the J end lost 4 bases, and 16 bases lay between the germline ends. The CDR3 runs 16 residues. Germline loops: CDR1 LGHNA, CDR2 YNFKEQ. CDR3 loop: CASSRRYRMGNEKLFF. CDR3 in DNA: TGTGCCAGCAGCCGAAGGTACAGAATGGGTAATGAAAAACTGTTTTTT.

The chain has TRBV6-5 and TRBJ1-5; D unclear. Per the germline V gene, CDR1 is MNHEY and CDR2 is SVGAGI. V lost 9 bases and J lost 3, with 9 bases in between. The CDR3 is 12 amino acids. CDR3 bases: TGTGCCAGTGGGAGGTTCAATCAGCCCCAGCATTTT. Translating gives CASGRFNQPQHF.

The rearrangement links TRBV19 to TRBJ2-2, with 7 bases aligning to TRBD1. V lost 5 bases to trimming and J lost 0 bases; unmatched junction nucleotides: 9. Per germline, CDR1 LNHDA and CDR2 SQIVND (reference sequence). The CDR3 runs 17 residues. The CDR3 nucleotides are TGTGCCAGTAGTCTCGTGACAGGGCTTCCGAACACCGGGGAGCTGTTTTTT. Its translation: CASSLVTGLPNTGELFF.